Following are 7 T cell receptor beta chains from one sample sequenced in a study of PD-L1 blockade in urothelial cancer. Time point specified: pretreatment peripheral blood. Sequencing used immunoSEQ multiplex PCR; TCRdb keeps in-frame clones, though not all of them. Among some 66,000 clones listed, approximately 83% were seen once. The sequencing used PBMCs, collected around atezolizumab (anti-PD-L1) treatment. The receptor set was obtained from a man between 60 and 75 years old with urothelial cancer.

V usage is TRBV18 and J usage is TRBJ1-3, with 9 bases lining up with TRBD1. This CDR3 is built from 18 residues. Trimming at V came to 4 bases and at J to 0 bases, leaving 10 bases not matched to a gene. Per the germline V gene, CDR1 is KGHSH and CDR2 is LQKENI. The DNA of the CDR3 is TGTGCCAGCTCACGGGCTCGGACAGGGGTTCACTCTGGAAACACCATATATTTT. Protein: CASSRARTGVHSGNTIYF. The whole variable domain, remainder taken from reference TRBV18 and TRBJ1-3, is NAGVMQNPRHLVRRRGQEARLRCSPMKGHSHVYWYRQLPEEGLKFMVYLQKENIIDESGMPKERFSAEFPKEGPSILRIQQVVRGDSAAYFCASSRARTGVHSGNTIYFGEGSWLTVV.

The chain joins TRBV4-3 to TRBJ2-7; no clear D. The CDR3 covers 14 residues. Germline V gene lookup returns CDR1 LGHNA and CDR2 YSLEER. V lost 0 bases, J lost 3 bases, and 9 bases lay in between. Here the CDR3 reads CASSQDWPLYEQYF. The CDR3, as DNA: TGCGCCAGCAGCCAAGATTGGCCCCTCTACGAGCAGTACTTC.

This clone was seen a handful of times. The chain combines TRBV29-1 with TRBJ2-7; 7 nucleotides agree with TRBD1. The CDR3 is made up of 14 amino acids. The V gene end was trimmed by 7 bases and the J gene end by 3 bases; junction bases not matched to a gene: 12. Germline loops: CDR1 SQVTM, CDR2 ANQGSEA. In nucleotides, the CDR3 is TGCAGCGCACGTACCGGGACAGACGACTACGAGCAGTACTTC. Its protein product is CSARTGTDDYEQYF.

The rearrangement joins TRBV28 to TRBJ1-4; D gene uncertain. CDR3 length: 14 amino acids. The V gene lost 7 bases and the J gene lost 5 bases, with 14 bases spanning the gap. Looked up from germline, CDR1 is MDHEN and CDR2 is SYDVKM. For the CDR3, the DNA is TGTGCCAGCACCAACGGCGGTGCGAATGAAAAACTGTTTTTT. It specifies CASTNGGANEKLFF.

This chain joins TRBV30 and TRBJ1-5, with 8 bases lining up with TRBD1. The CDR3 has 15 amino acids. Germline V CDR1 and CDR2: GTSNPN, SVGIG (reference sequence). Trimming at V came to 7 bases and at J to 0 bases, leaving 8 bases not matched to a gene. The CDR3 reads CAFGTGVISNQPQHF. DNA for the CDR3: TGTGCCTTCGGGACAGGAGTTATTAGCAATCAGCCCCAGCATTTT.

The chain carries TRBV7-3 and TRBJ2-3; D is perhaps TRBD2 (5 bases). CDR1 and CDR2 (germline): SGHTA, FQGTGA. The CDR3 extends over 16 amino acids. V lost 5 bases, J lost 1 base, and 16 bases lay in between. The CDR3 nucleotides are TGTGCCAGCAGCCCCGGCTATAGTAGCGGCACAGATACGCAGTATTTT. Its translation is CASSPGYSSGTDTQYF. The entire variable domain, with the rest obtained from reference TRBV7-3 and TRBJ2-3, is as follows: GAGVSQTPSNKVTEKGKYVELRCDPISGHTALYWYRQSLGQGPEFLIYFQGTGAADDSGLPNDRFFAVRPEGSVSTLKIQRTERGDSAVYLCASSPGYSSGTDTQYFGPGTRLTVL.

The V call is TRBV6-6, the J call TRBJ2-7; 9 bases line up with TRBD2. This CDR3 comprises 15 residues. V shed 7 bases and J 0 bases; nucleotides not matched to a gene: 7. The germline gives CDR1 MNHNY, CDR2 SVGAGI (reference sequence). CDR3 in amino acids: CASKSGTSSSYEQYF. CDR3 coding DNA: TGTGCCAGCAAGAGCGGGACTAGCAGCTCCTACGAGCAGTACTTC.